This T cell receptor (beta chain) was captured in a study of cytomegalovirus exposure and HLA in healthy donors. Findings of the study overall: Donors belonging to an Asian-associated ancestry cluster reportedly showed fewer N-insertions in productive TCRs than the roughly 680-donor mean, according to what a later analysis found. The study listed under 200 cytomegalovirus-associated TCR beta chains.

The length of the CDR3 is 12 residues. With V trimmed by 6 bases and J by 11 bases, 10 bases remained unmatched. Germline V gene lookup returns CDR1 MDHEN and CDR2 SYDVKM. As regards this clone: What it binds is unknown.

Researchers ran the PCR with 60 Vbeta and 13 Jbeta primers. The data were produced by immunoSEQ multiplex PCR, yet TCRdb's version contains in-frame clones alone and is incomplete. The sample has tens of thousands of clones, approximately 80% seen once. This TCR derives from a man aged 30 to 45 in good health and CMV-seropositive. This chain connects TRBV28 to TRBJ2-7, with 7 bases fitting TRBD2. Sequencing input: PBMCs. CDR3 residues: CASRGLPAKEYF. The CDR3 DNA follows: TGTGCCAGCAGGGGACTACCCGCTAAGGAGTACTTC. The complete variable domain, with remaining parts taken from reference TRBV28 and TRBJ2-7, reads DVKVTQSSRYLVKRTGEKVFLECVQDMDHENMFWYRQDPGLGLRLIYFSYDVKMKEKGDIPEGYSVSREKKERFSLILESASTNQTSMYLCASRGLPAKEYFGPGTRLTVT.